The present T cell receptor (beta chain) was sequenced within a study of monozygotic twins with inflammatory bowel disease. Researchers used template switching to add UMIs featuring a 6-nucleotide sample barcode. From its re-call of the 5' RACE reads, TCRdb lists each CDR3 protein once, without DNA. The sample table sets out over 100,000 distinct CDR3 sequences. Concerning this clonotype itself: Its antigen is unidentified.

Notes on the study in general: The authors could not tell different T cell subtypes apart.

It was from whole blood, with no T cell sorting, that total RNA was isolated. The origin of this receptor is a human donor with ulcerative colitis or Crohn's disease, or a healthy co-twin of an affected twin (not recorded which). Sequenced input: blood.

CDR3 loop: CASNYRGASAGELFF. This sequence joins TRBV12-3 or TRBV12-4 and TRBJ2-2; checking the TCRdb D call of TRBD1 is not possible without DNA. The CDR3 consists of 15 residues.